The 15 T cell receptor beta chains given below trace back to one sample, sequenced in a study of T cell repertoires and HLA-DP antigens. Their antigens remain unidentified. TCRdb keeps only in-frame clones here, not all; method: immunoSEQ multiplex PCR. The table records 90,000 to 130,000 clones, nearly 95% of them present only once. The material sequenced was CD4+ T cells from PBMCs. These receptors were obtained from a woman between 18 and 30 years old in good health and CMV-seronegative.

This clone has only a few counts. This chain's CDR3 is CASSESNLADNEQFF. DNA of the CDR3: TGCGCCAGCAGTGAGTCGAACCTAGCGGACAATGAGCAGTTCTTC. V is TRBV10-1 and J is TRBJ2-1; 7 nucleotides match TRBD2. The CDR3 extends over 15 amino acids. Trimming cost V 0 bases and J 5 bases; bases outside gene matches: 4. CDR1 and CDR2 from the germline V gene are WNHNN and SYGVQD (reference sequence).

The CDR3 here is CASSLEISGQHGYTF. CDR3 DNA sequence: TGTGCCAGCAGTTTAGAAATATCGGGACAACATGGCTACACCTTC. The chain is built from TRBV27 and TRBJ1-2; possibly TRBD1 for D (6 bases). The CDR3 is made up of 15 amino acids. Germline lookup yields CDR1 MNHEY and CDR2 SMNVEV (reference sequence). Trimming shortened V by 2 bases and J by 6 bases, and 16 bases separated the two germline ends.

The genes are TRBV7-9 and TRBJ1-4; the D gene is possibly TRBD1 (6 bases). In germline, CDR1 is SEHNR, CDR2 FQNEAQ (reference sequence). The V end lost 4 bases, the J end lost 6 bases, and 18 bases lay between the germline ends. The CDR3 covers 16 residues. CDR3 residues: CASSSFSGGRDEKLFF. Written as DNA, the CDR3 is TGTGCCAGCAGCTCCTTCTCCGGGGGCAGGGATGAAAAACTGTTTTTT. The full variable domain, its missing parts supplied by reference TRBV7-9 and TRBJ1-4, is DTGVSQNPRHKITKRGQNVTFRCDPISEHNRLYWYRQTLGQGPEFLTYFQNEAQLEKSRLLSDRFSAERPKGSFSTLEIQRTEQGDSAMYLCASSSFSGGRDEKLFFGSGTQLSVL.

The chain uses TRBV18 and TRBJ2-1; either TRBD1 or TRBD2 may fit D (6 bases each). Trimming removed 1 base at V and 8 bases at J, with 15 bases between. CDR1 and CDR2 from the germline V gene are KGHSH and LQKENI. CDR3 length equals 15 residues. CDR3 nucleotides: TGTGCCAGCTCACCACAGGGGGGCTTCGGTTATGAGCAGTTCTTC. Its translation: CASSPQGGFGYEQFF. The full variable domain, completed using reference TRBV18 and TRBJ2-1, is NAGVMQNPRHLVRRRGQEARLRCSPMKGHSHVYWYRQLPEEGLKFMVYLQKENIIDESGMPKERFSAEFPKEGPSILRIQQVVRGDSAAYFCASSPQGGFGYEQFFGPGTRLTVL.

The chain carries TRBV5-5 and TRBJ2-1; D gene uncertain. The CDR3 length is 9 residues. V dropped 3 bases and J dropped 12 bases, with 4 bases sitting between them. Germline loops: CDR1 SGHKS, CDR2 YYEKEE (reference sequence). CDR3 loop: CASSYAQFF. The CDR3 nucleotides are TGTGCCAGCAGCTATGCGCAGTTCTTC.

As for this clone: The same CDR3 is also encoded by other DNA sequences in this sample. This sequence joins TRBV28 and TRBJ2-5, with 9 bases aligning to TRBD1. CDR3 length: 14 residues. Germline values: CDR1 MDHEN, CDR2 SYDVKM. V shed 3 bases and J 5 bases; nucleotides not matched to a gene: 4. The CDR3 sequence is CASSFTGGLETQYF. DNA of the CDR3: TGTGCCAGCAGTTTCACAGGGGGCCTCGAGACCCAGTACTTC.

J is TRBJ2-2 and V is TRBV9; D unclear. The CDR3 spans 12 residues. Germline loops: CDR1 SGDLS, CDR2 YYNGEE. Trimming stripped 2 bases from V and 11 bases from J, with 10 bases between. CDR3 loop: CASSVAGYELFF. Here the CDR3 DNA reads TGTGCCAGCAGCGTGGCCGGCTATGAGCTGTTTTTT. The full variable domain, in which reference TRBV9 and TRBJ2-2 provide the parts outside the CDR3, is DSGVTQTPKHLITATGQRVTLRCSPRSGDLSVYWYQQSLDQGLQFLIQYYNGEERAKGNILERFSAQQFPDLHSELNLSSLELGDSALYFCASSVAGYELFFGEGSRLTVL.

CDR3 amino acids: CASSPGGIRGDIQYF. DNA of the CDR3: TGTGCCAGCAGTCCCGGAGGTATTCGGGGAGACATTCAGTACTTC. The chain couples TRBV6-5 to TRBJ2-4; D is possibly TRBD2 (5 bases). The germline CDR1 and CDR2 sequences are MNHEY and SVGAGI. The ends were cut back, 5 bases at V and 8 bases at J, with 19 bases in the middle. The CDR3 covers 15 residues.

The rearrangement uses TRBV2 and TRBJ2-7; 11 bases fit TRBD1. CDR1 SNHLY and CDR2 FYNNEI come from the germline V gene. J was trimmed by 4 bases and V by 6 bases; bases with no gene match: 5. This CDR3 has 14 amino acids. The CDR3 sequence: CASSTGTGGYEQYF. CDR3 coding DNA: TGTGCCAGCAGCACCGGGACAGGGGGTTACGAGCAGTACTTC.

The CDR3 DNA is TGTGCCAGCAGCTTATTTGGGGGCGAATATGGCTACACCTTC. It translates to CASSLFGGEYGYTF. This chain links TRBV13 with TRBJ1-2, with D maybe TRBD1 (6 bases). V was trimmed by 2 bases and J by 5 bases, leaving 12 bases between them. The germline gives CDR1 PRHDT, CDR2 FYEKMQ (reference sequence). The CDR3 is 14 amino acids. Variable domain in full (rest from reference TRBV13 and TRBJ1-2): AAGVIQSPRHLIKEKRETATLKCYPIPRHDTVYWYQQGPGQDPQFLISFYEKMQSDKGSIPDRFSAQQFSDYHSELNMSSLELGDSALYFCASSLFGGEYGYTFGSGTRLTVV.

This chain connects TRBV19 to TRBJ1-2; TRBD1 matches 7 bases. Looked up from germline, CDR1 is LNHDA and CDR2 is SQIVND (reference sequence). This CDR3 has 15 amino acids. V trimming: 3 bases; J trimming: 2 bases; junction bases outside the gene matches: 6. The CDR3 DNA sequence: TGTGCCAGTAGTATTTCCCCGGGACAGAACTATGGCTACACCTTC. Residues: CASSISPGQNYGYTF.

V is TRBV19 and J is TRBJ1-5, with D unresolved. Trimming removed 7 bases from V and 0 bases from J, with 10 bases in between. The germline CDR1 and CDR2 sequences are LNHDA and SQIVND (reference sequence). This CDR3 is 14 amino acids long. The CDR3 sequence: CASTHTNSNQPQHF. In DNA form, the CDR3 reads TGTGCCAGTACTCATACAAATAGCAATCAGCCCCAGCATTTT. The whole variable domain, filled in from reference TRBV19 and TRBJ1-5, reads DGGITQSPKYLFRKEGQNVTLSCEQNLNHDAMYWYRQDPGQGLRLIYYSQIVNDFQKGDIAEGYSVSREKKESFPLTVTSAQKNPTAFYLCASTHTNSNQPQHFGDGTRLSIL.

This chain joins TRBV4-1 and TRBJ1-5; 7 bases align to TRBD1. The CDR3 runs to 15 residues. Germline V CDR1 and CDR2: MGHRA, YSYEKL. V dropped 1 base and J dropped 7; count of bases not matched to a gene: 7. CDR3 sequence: CASSQAPQGKQPQHF. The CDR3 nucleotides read TGCGCCAGCAGCCAAGCCCCACAGGGGAAACAGCCCCAGCATTTT.

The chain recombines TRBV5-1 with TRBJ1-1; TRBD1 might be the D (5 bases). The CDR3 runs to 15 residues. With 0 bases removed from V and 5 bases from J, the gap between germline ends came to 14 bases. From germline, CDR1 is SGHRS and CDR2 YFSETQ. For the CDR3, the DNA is TGCGCCAGCAGCTTGGTCCCTCGGGGGGGGACTGAAGCTTTCTTT. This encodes CASSLVPRGGTEAFF.

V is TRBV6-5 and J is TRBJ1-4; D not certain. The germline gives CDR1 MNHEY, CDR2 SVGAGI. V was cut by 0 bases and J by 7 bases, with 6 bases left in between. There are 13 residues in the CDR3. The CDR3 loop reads CASSYSLREKLFF. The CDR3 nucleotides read TGTGCCAGCAGTTACTCGCTACGTGAAAAACTGTTTTTT.